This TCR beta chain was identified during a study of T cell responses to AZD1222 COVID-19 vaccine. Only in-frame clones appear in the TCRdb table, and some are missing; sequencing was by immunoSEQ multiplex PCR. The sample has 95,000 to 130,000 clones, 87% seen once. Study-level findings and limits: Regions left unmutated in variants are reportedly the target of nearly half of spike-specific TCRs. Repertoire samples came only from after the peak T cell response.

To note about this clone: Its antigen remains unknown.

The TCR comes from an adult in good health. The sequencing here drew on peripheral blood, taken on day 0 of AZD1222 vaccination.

The CDR3 spells CASSESPHDGSSGNTIYF. The CDR3 region has the DNA TGCGCCAGCAGTGAATCACCCCATGACGGTAGCTCTGGAAACACCATATATTTT. The rearrangement joins TRBV10-1 to TRBJ1-3; no clear D gene. This CDR3 region has 18 residues. Trimming removed 3 bases at V and 0 bases at J, with 18 bases between. Germline V CDR1 and CDR2: WNHNN, SYGVQD (reference sequence).